The next 20 T cell receptor beta chains were all read from a single sample in a study of T cell repertoires in cytomegalovirus infection (dated by TCRdb to the late 2010s). What the treatment or condition label conveys for this sample: in vitro stimulation with specific CMV peptide epitopes to enrich CMV-specific T cells. No antigen has been identified for these receptors. The sample was run on an Illumina HiSeq 1500. The raw public data were reprocessed by TCRdb itself: fastp quality trimming at Q25, MiXCR clonotype calling, in-frame beta chains only. Each entry is one CDR3 protein sequence, shown with its most common DNA and genes. This sample lists some 700,000 distinct CDR3 sequences; approximately 33% were detected once. Around a sixth of the sample rests with the top ten. The sequences come from cultured PBMCs, collected from culture after CMV antigen stimulation. All receptors come from a human donor in good health (CMV status not recorded). Some clones in this sample may be carry-over from other donors' samples.

The gene calls are TRBV11-2 and TRBJ1-2; 9 bases match TRBD1. Germline V lookup: CDR1 SGHAT, CDR2 FQNNGV. The CDR3 has 16 amino acids. Unmatched junction bases numbered 11, after V lost 7 bases and J lost 2 bases. The chain's CDR3 is CASTISGTGRNYGYTF. The DNA of the CDR3 is TGTGCCAGCACAATTTCGGGGACAGGGAGAAACTATGGCTACACCTTC.

The J gene is TRBJ2-1, the V gene TRBV20-1; the match to TRBD1 covers 7 bases. CDR1 and CDR2 from the germline V gene are DFQATT and SNEGSKA (reference sequence). The CDR3 runs 16 residues. V dropped 2 bases and J dropped 4; count of bases not matched to a gene: 11. The CDR3: CSARSSKGTAYNEQFF. The CDR3 DNA sequence: TGCAGTGCTAGATCTTCCAAAGGGACAGCTTACAATGAGCAGTTCTTC.

V and J are TRBV7-2 and TRBJ2-3; a possible D gene is TRBD2 (5 bases). CDR3 length: 13 residues. Trimming removed 1 base from V and 6 bases from J, with 8 bases in between. Germline V CDR1 and CDR2: SGHTA, FQGNSA. Written as DNA, the CDR3 is TGTGCCAGCAGCTTAGGTTGGAGGGATACGCAGTATTTT. It yields the protein CASSLGWRDTQYF.

The genes are TRBV29-1 and TRBJ1-1; D gene unclear. Trimming removed 2 bases at V and 11 bases at J, with 12 bases between. Per germline, CDR1 SQVTM and CDR2 ANQGSEA. This CDR3 is built from 11 residues. The CDR3 nucleotides read TGCAGCGTTGAAATGTGGGGAGCTGCTTTCTTT. This gives the protein CSVEMWGAAFF.

The V call is TRBV6-5, the J call TRBJ2-7; D is possibly TRBD2 (5 bases). The ends were cut back, 0 bases at V and 4 bases at J, with 16 bases in the middle. Germline CDR1 and CDR2: MNHEY and SVGAGI. The CDR3 runs 16 residues. The CDR3 loop is CASSYSGFEPGYEQYF. CDR3 in DNA: TGTGCCAGCAGTTACTCTGGTTTTGAGCCGGGATACGAGCAGTACTTC.

V is TRBV15 and J is TRBJ2-3, with a possible D match to TRBD1 (6 bases). CDR3 length: 13 residues. Germline V lookup: CDR1 LNHNV, CDR2 YYDKDF (reference sequence). V was pared by 7 bases and J by 6 bases, with 14 bases between. The CDR3 loop reads CATKDWGRDTQYF. In DNA, the CDR3 is TGTGCCACCAAGGACTGGGGGCGGGATACGCAGTATTTT.

This clonotype was picked up a small number of times. The chain uses TRBV7-2 and TRBJ1-5; D not resolved. The CDR3 runs 15 residues. Germline V lookup: CDR1 SGHTA, CDR2 FQGNSA. V was pared by 3 bases and J by 1 base, with 10 bases between. This chain's CDR3 is CASSFGVVSNQPQHF. The CDR3 DNA follows: TGTGCCAGCAGCTTCGGGGTAGTGAGCAATCAGCCCCAGCATTTT.

Notes on this clonotype: One end of the junction is discordant with germline, which a read error may explain. V and J are TRBV7-2 and TRBJ2-7; D might be TRBD2 (6 bases). CDR3 length: 15 amino acids. The germline CDR1 and CDR2 sequences are SGHTA and FQGNSA. The CDR3 DNA sequence: TGTGCCAGCAGCTTACTTTTTTGGGACTCCCACGAGCAGTACTTC. Its translation is CASSLLFWDSHEQYF.

A remark on this clonotype: It may be a read error: a sequence one base away is much more abundant. The J gene is TRBJ2-1, the V gene TRBV7-2; 10 nucleotides agree with TRBD2. The germline gives CDR1 SGHTA, CDR2 FQGNSA. The CDR3 has 19 amino acids. The CDR3 nucleotides read TGTGCCAGCAGCCCCAGGGGGCGGTCTAGCGGGAGCTCCTACAATGAGCGGTTCTTC. It translates to CASSPRGRSSGSSYNERFF.

This clonotype was seen many times. V gene TRBV7-2 combines with J gene TRBJ2-1; the match to TRBD2 covers 12 bases. Germline assignment: CDR1 SGHTA and CDR2 FQGNSA. This CDR3 is 17 amino acids long. After removal of 3 bases from V and 4 bases from J, the junction contained 7 bases not matched to a gene. The CDR3 nucleotides read TGTGCCAGCAGCTTTGGGACTAGCGGGTCCGATTACAATGAGCAGTTCTTC. Translation: CASSFGTSGSDYNEQFF.

This clonotype appeared a few times. This chain links TRBV11-2 with TRBJ2-6; D tentatively fits TRBD1 or TRBD2 (5 bases each). V shed 5 bases and J shed 2 bases, with 16 bases lying between them. The length of the CDR3 is 17 residues. Germline values: CDR1 SGHAT, CDR2 FQNNGV. The CDR3 protein is CASSARDRWTGANVLTF. In DNA, the CDR3 is TGTGCCAGCAGCGCCCGGGACCGGTGGACTGGGGCCAACGTCCTGACTTTC.

The sample holds many counts of this clonotype. This chain uses TRBV7-6 with TRBJ2-5; tentative D call: TRBD2 (6 bases). This CDR3 has 14 residues. The germline CDR1 and CDR2 sequences are SGHVS and FNYEAQ. Trimming pared 3 bases from V and 4 bases from J, leaving 12 bases between. CDR3 in DNA: TGTGCCAGCAGCTTGATTCCAGCGGGAGAGACCCAGTACTTC. It specifies CASSLIPAGETQYF.

This clonotype was detected a few times. The chain has TRBV12-3 or TRBV12-4 and TRBJ2-7; D is undetermined. Trimming took 3 bases from V and 0 from J, leaving 12 bases between them. The CDR3 runs to 15 residues. CDR3 sequence (DNA): TGTGCCAGCAGTTTGCGAACTCCTCCCTCCTACGAGCAGTACTTC. It is translated as CASSLRTPPSYEQYF.

The gene calls are TRBV7-2 and TRBJ2-1; D perhaps matches TRBD2 (6 bases). Trimming took 0 bases from V and 10 from J, leaving 16 bases between them. Germline V lookup: CDR1 SGHTA, CDR2 FQGNSA. There are 15 residues in the CDR3. The DNA of the CDR3 is TGTGCCAGCAGCTTAGCGGGAGGCCTGGGTATGGAGCAGTTCTTC. Encoded protein: CASSLAGGLGMEQFF.

This sequence joins TRBV5-6 and TRBJ2-1; 11 bases line up with TRBD1. Unmatched junction bases numbered 5, after V lost 3 bases and J lost 6 bases. The CDR3 length is 15 residues. CDR1 and CDR2 from the germline V gene are SGHDT and YYEEEE. The CDR3 loop is CASSYSGTGGNEQFF. The CDR3 nucleotides read TGTGCCAGCAGCTACTCCGGGACAGGGGGCAATGAGCAGTTCTTC.

This chain joins TRBV24-1 and TRBJ2-1; D is ambiguous. This CDR3 is built from 14 residues. Deletions cut 4 bases from V and 8 bases from J, with 14 bases between. The germline V gene has CDR1 KGHDR and CDR2 SFDVKD. CDR3 in DNA: TGTGCCACCAGTGAACCGGACGATCGAGATGAGCAGTTCTTC. Protein sequence: CATSEPDDRDEQFF.

This clonotype was counted at least ten times. The chain uses TRBV7-2 and TRBJ1-1, with TRBD1 identical over 8 bases. J gave up 3 bases and V 3 bases, and 6 bases lay outside the gene matches. The germline V gene encodes CDR1 SGHTA and CDR2 FQGNSA. CDR3 size: 15 residues. CDR3 residues: CASSFRQGPYTEAFF. CDR3 nucleotides: TGTGCCAGCAGCTTTAGACAGGGGCCCTACACTGAAGCTTTCTTT.

The chain has TRBV9 and TRBJ2-7; the D is unclear. Germline CDR1 and CDR2: SGDLS and YYNGEE. Trimming stripped 0 bases from V and 3 bases from J, with 10 bases between. This CDR3 comprises 14 residues. This CDR3 reads CASSVGPKNYEQYF. DNA of the CDR3: TGTGCCAGCAGCGTAGGCCCCAAAAACTACGAGCAGTACTTC. The variable domain in full, with the rest retrieved from reference TRBV9 and TRBJ2-7, is DSGVTQTPKHLITATGQRVTLRCSPRSGDLSVYWYQQSLDQGLQFLIQYYNGEERAKGNILERFSAQQFPDLHSELNLSSLELGDSALYFCASSVGPKNYEQYFGPGTRLTVT.

The chain carries TRBV4-1 and TRBJ2-5; TRBD2 is a possible D gene (6 bases). The CDR3 loop spans 16 amino acids. V lost 2 bases, J lost 4 bases, and 17 bases lay in between. The germline V gene encodes CDR1 MGHRA and CDR2 YSYEKL. The CDR3 sequence: CASSQRPGGRVETQYF. The CDR3 DNA sequence: TGCGCCAGCAGCCAAAGACCCGGGGGTAGGGTAGAGACCCAGTACTTC.

This chain connects TRBV10-3 to TRBJ2-7, with 10 positions matching TRBD2. V was pared by 0 bases and J by 6 bases, with 5 bases of the junction left unmatched. CDR3 size: 15 residues. Germline V lookup: CDR1 ENHRY, CDR2 SYGVKD. CDR3 nucleotides: TGTGCCATCAGTGAGTCGACTAGCGGGTATGGCGAGCAGTACTTC. Its translation: CAISESTSGYGEQYF.